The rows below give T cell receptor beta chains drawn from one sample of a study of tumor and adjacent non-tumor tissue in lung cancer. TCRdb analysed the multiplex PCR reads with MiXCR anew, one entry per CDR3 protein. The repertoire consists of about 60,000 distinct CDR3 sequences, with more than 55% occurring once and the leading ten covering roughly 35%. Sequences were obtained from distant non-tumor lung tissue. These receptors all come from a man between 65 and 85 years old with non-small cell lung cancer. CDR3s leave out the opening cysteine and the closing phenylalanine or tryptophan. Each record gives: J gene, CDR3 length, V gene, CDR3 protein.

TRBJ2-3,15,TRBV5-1,ASSLVGSGARTDTQY
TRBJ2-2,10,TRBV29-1,SGSTNTGGLF
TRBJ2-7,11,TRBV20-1,SARVGTGCEQY
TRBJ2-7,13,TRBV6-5,ASSISTDAGYEPY
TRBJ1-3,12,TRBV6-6,ASSQDRAGNTIY
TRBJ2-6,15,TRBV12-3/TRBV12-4,ASSLAGQEPGANVLT
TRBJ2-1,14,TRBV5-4,ASSRVSGGEYSKQF
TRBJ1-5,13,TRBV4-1,PSTQGSGDSQPQH
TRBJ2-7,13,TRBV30,AWTPLSSGRYEQY
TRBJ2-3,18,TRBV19,ASSTSGQGGLAWDTDTQY
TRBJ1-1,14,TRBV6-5,TSALEGQGRYTGAF
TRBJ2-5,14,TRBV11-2,ASRAPGQTGVETQY
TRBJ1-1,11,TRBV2,ASSAQGNTEAF
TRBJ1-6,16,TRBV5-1,ASSFSGTGSNFRSPLH
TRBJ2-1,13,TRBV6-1,ASSDASGGYNEQF
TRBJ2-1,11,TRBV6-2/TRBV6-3,ASSRQGQGEQF